The next 14 T cell receptor beta chains were all read from a single sample in a study of post-analysis software for immune sequencing data. Built from TCR beta cDNA, the libraries had unique molecular identifiers in them. MiXCR, run by TCRdb on the PCR reads, gives a single entry per CDR3 protein. The sample has fewer than 850,000 distinct CDR3 sequences, 25% to 30% seen once. Study findings and constraints: The study found TRBV5-6, TRBV5-1 and TRBV20-1 among five or six TRBV segments more frequent in patients than controls.

Antigens of these TCRs are unknown. Sequencing was performed on blood. The receptors come from a girl aged 5-17 years with multiple sclerosis.

This clonotype showed up just a few times. The V call is TRBV7-9, the J call TRBJ2-2; D is undetermined. Trimming stripped 5 bases from V and 4 bases from J, with 11 bases between. The CDR3 runs to 14 residues. CDR1 and CDR2 from the germline V gene are SEHNR and FQNEAQ (reference sequence). The CDR3 DNA follows: TGTGCCAGCAGCCTGGGGTATGGCACCGGGGAGCTGTTTTTT. This translates into CASSLGYGTGELFF.

The sample holds one count of this clonotype. The gene calls are TRBV6-6 and TRBJ1-6; no reliable D call. The CDR3 is 13 amino acids. Trimming left V 5 bases short and J 12 bases short, with 14 bases between. Germline V gene sequence: CDR1 MNHNY, CDR2 SVGAGI (reference sequence). DNA for the CDR3: TGTGCCAGCAGTCCTGCGGAATCTCGACCCCTCCACTTT. It yields the protein CASSPAESRPLHF.

V is TRBV29-1 and J is TRBJ2-1, with D hard to call. The CDR3 sequence is 14 residues long. Germline-derived CDR1 and CDR2 are SQVTM and ANQGSEA. With 7 bases removed from V and 13 bases from J, the gap between germline ends came to 26 bases. The CDR3, as DNA: TGCAGCGCCGACCGGGTCCAGTCCGGTGAGACCCAGTTCTTC. Translated, it gives CSADRVQSGETQFF.

This chain joins TRBV7-2 and TRBJ1-1, with 10 bases lining up with TRBD1. Per germline, CDR1 SGHTA and CDR2 FQGNSA. CDR3 length: 16 residues. V trimming: 3 bases; J trimming: 7 bases; junction bases outside the gene matches: 11. This CDR3 is CASSFSGTGAKNEAFF. The CDR3 DNA reads TGTGCCAGCAGCTTTTCCGGGACAGGGGCGAAGAATGAAGCTTTCTTT.

The chain employs TRBV29-1 and TRBJ1-2; 9 bases match TRBD1. Germline CDR1 is SQVTM and CDR2 is ANQGSEA. Trimming cost V 6 bases and J 8 bases; bases outside gene matches: 4. This CDR3 has 11 amino acids. This CDR3 is CSVTGGSGYTF. As DNA, the CDR3 is TGCAGCGTGACAGGGGGAAGCGGCTACACCTTC.

This clonotype showed up just a few times. The chain uses TRBV5-1 and TRBJ2-2; tentatively, D is TRBD2 (5 bases). The CDR3 is 14 amino acids. Germline loops: CDR1 SGHRS, CDR2 YFSETQ. Trimming cost V 4 bases and J 4 bases, with 11 bases left between them. The CDR3 reads CASSPGEGTGELFF. The CDR3 DNA sequence: TGCGCCAGCAGCCCCGGCGAGGGCACCGGGGAGCTGTTTTTT. Full variable domain (rest looked up from reference TRBV5-1 and TRBJ2-2): KAGVTQTPRYLIKTRGQQVTLSCSPISGHRSVSWYQQTPGQGLQFLFEYFSETQRNKGNFPGRFSGRQFSNSRSEMNVSTLELGDSALYLCASSPGEGTGELFFGEGSRLTVL.

The rearrangement uses TRBV6-5 and TRBJ2-5; D is ambiguous. Germline CDR1 MNHEY, CDR2 SVGAGI. The CDR3 length is 13 residues. The CDR3, as DNA: TGTGCGACCAGGCGCCGGGTCCAAGAGACCCAGTACTTC. Translation: CATRRRVQETQYF.

This clonotype was found a few times. V gene TRBV20-1 combines with J gene TRBJ1-5; TRBD1 matches at 7 bases. Looked up from germline, CDR1 is DFQATT and CDR2 is SNEGSKA (reference sequence). V dropped 3 bases and J dropped 4; count of bases not matched to a gene: 6. The CDR3 loop spans 14 amino acids. The CDR3: CSASDRVVNQPQHF. In DNA, the CDR3 is TGCAGTGCTAGCGACAGGGTAGTAAATCAGCCCCAGCATTTT.

The J gene is TRBJ1-4, the V gene TRBV6-5; D remains ambiguous. CDR1 and CDR2 from the germline V gene are MNHEY and SVGAGI. CDR3 length: 15 residues. Trimming left V 4 bases short and J 8 bases short, with 17 bases between. This CDR3 is CASSSWAGSGEKLFF. The CDR3, as DNA: TGTGCCAGCAGTTCCTGGGCGGGGTCGGGGGAAAAACTGTTTTTT.

The rearrangement joins TRBV4-1 to TRBJ1-1; D unclear. The CDR3 is 13 residues long. Trimming removed 0 bases at V and 6 bases at J, with 8 bases between. Germline V gene lookup returns CDR1 MGHRA and CDR2 YSYEKL. CDR3 loop: CASSQDSFPEAFF. In nucleotides, the CDR3 is TGCGCCAGCAGCCAAGATTCATTTCCTGAAGCTTTCTTT.

The chain couples TRBV10-3 to TRBJ1-4, with 9 bases fitting TRBD1. From germline, CDR1 is ENHRY and CDR2 SYGVKD. The J segment lost 4 bases and the V segment lost 2 bases, leaving 2 bases of the junction unmatched. The CDR3 runs to 15 residues. The CDR3 here is CAISEPGQGNEKLFF. CDR3 sequence (DNA): TGTGCCATCAGTGAGCCGGGACAGGGTAATGAAAAACTGTTTTTT.

This chain connects TRBV27 to TRBJ2-3; 8 bases line up with TRBD2. The CDR3 consists of 13 residues. The J segment lost 5 bases and the V segment lost 7 bases, leaving 5 bases of the junction unmatched. Germline lookup yields CDR1 MNHEY and CDR2 SMNVEV (reference sequence). The CDR3: CASNMRGEDTQYF. The CDR3 DNA reads as TGTGCCAGCAACATGCGGGGGGAAGATACGCAGTATTTT.

This chain links TRBV4-3 with TRBJ2-7, with D uncertain. The J call is uncertain, as TRBJ2-5 better fits the DNA end. Per germline, CDR1 LGHNA and CDR2 YSLEER. The CDR3 has 13 amino acids. The CDR3 region is CASSQSEKETQYF. CDR3 coding DNA: TGCGCCAGCAGCCAATCAGAAAAAGAGACCCAGTACTTC.

This clonotype was seen more than once but under ten times. This chain joins TRBV5-1 and TRBJ2-7, with D unresolved. This CDR3 is built from 12 residues. From germline, CDR1 is SGHRS and CDR2 YFSETQ. V was trimmed by 4 bases and J by 7 bases, leaving 12 bases between them. CDR3 bases: TGCGCCAGCAGCGGAGAAACTCTAGAGCAGTACTTC. Encoded protein: CASSGETLEQYF. Supplemented by reference TRBV5-1 and TRBJ2-7, the full variable domain reads KAGVTQTPRYLIKTRGQQVTLSCSPISGHRSVSWYQQTPGQGLQFLFEYFSETQRNKGNFPGRFSGRQFSNSRSEMNVSTLELGDSALYLCASSGETLEQYFGPGTRLTVT.